This T cell receptor (beta chain) was recorded in a study of T-cell reconstitution after alpha-beta-depleted transplantation in children. This clonotype occurred a few times. Trimming cost V 5 bases and J 2 bases, with 15 bases left between them. This CDR3 spans 15 amino acids. CDR1 and CDR2 from the germline V gene are ENHRY and SYGVKD. It was with unique molecular identifiers that the TCRbeta library was prepared. Via MiXCR, TCRdb re-called the PCR reads, giving one row per CDR3 protein. The sample has around 600,000 distinct CDR3 sequences, 16% seen once. This receptor was obtained from a human donor who donated a stem cell graft to a child with acute myeloid leukemia. Source: PBMCs from the stem cell graft donor, taken from the stem cell graft. The chain uses TRBV10-3 and TRBJ2-5, with D possibly matching TRBD1 (5 bases). The CDR3 DNA sequence: TGTGCCATCAGTTCGAGTGTCGGACAACAAGAGACCCAGTACTTC. This translates into CAISSSVGQQETQYF.